The 20 T cell receptor beta chains reported below all come from one sample, sequenced in a study of blood T cell repertoires in COVID-19. TCRdb keeps only in-frame clones here, not all; method: immunoSEQ multiplex PCR. The profile covers about 220,000 clones, with around 81% appearing a single time and 5.5% to 8.5% taken by the ten largest. Sequenced: peripheral blood. The receptor source for this set is a woman in her seventies with acute or convalescent COVID-19.

The gene calls are TRBV6-5 and TRBJ2-3, with D possibly TRBD2 on 6 matching bases. CDR3 size: 15 residues. CDR1 and CDR2 (germline): MNHEY, SVGAGI. Trimming shortened V by 5 bases and J by 2 bases, and 14 bases separated the two germline ends. The chain's CDR3 is CASSPRRGDTDTQYF. Written as DNA, the CDR3 is TGTGCCAGCAGTCCTAGGAGGGGAGACACAGATACGCAGTATTTT.

This chain uses TRBV23-1 with TRBJ1-3; the D gene is possibly TRBD1 (5 bases). TRBV23-1 is sorted into the ORF group, with uncertain function. This CDR3 has 13 residues. V lost 0 bases, J lost 14 bases, and 14 bases lay in between. The CDR3 DNA reads TGCGCCAGCAGTCAATCTTTCCGGACACCCTTATATTTT. It translates to CASSQSFRTPLYF.

The chain joins TRBV30 to TRBJ1-1; the D gene is possibly TRBD1 (5 bases). The CDR3 length is 12 residues. The germline V gene has CDR1 GTSNPN and CDR2 SVGIG (reference sequence). Trimming stripped 4 bases from V and 6 bases from J, with 12 bases between. DNA for the CDR3: TGTGCCTGGAAGTGGGGGGGAGCTGAAGCTTTCTTT. Residues: CAWKWGGAEAFF.

The rearrangement uses TRBV5-1 and TRBJ1-2, with TRBD1 identical over 11 bases. CDR3 length: 15 amino acids. Germline CDR1 is SGHRS and CDR2 is YFSETQ. With V trimmed by 1 base and J by 6 bases, 5 bases remained unmatched. The CDR3 DNA sequence: TGCGCCAGCAGCTTGATGTCGGGACAGGGGGATGGCTACACCTTC. Encoded protein: CASSLMSGQGDGYTF.

V and J are TRBV12-3 or TRBV12-4 and TRBJ2-1, with D unresolved. The CDR3 is 13 amino acids. The V and J ends lost 3 bases and 6 bases respectively, with 9 bases between them. CDR3: CASSFLGTNEQFF. As DNA, the CDR3 is TGTGCCAGCAGTTTCCTAGGAACCAATGAGCAGTTCTTC.

The chain links TRBV18 to TRBJ2-7; 8 bases fit TRBD2. The CDR3 consists of 14 residues. Looked up from germline, CDR1 is KGHSH and CDR2 is LQKENI. With 3 bases clipped from V and 1 base from J, the junction kept 2 bases outside the gene matches. CDR3 sequence: CASSPGLGSYEQYF. CDR3 DNA: TGTGCCAGCTCACCGGGACTAGGGTCCTACGAGCAGTACTTC.

The chain combines TRBV6-5 with TRBJ2-4, with TRBD2 as a possible D gene (5 bases). Trimming removed 4 bases at V and 10 bases at J, with 14 bases between. The germline gives CDR1 MNHEY, CDR2 SVGAGI. CDR3 length equals 13 residues. The CDR3 is CASSWTQRGIQYF. DNA for the CDR3: TGTGCCAGCAGTTGGACCCAACGGGGTATTCAGTACTTC.

The gene calls are TRBV12-3 or TRBV12-4 and TRBJ1-6; D may be TRBD1 (5 bases). The ends were cut back, 7 bases at V and 13 bases at J, with 17 bases in the middle. The length of the CDR3 is 13 residues. CDR3 in DNA: TGTGCCAGCACCACCGGTGGGGGGACCCCCCTCCACTTT. Its protein product is CASTTGGGTPLHF.

The chain uses TRBV7-9 and TRBJ2-4; D is perhaps TRBD2 (5 bases). The V gene lost 6 bases and the J gene lost 10 bases, with 22 bases spanning the gap. The CDR3 has 15 residues. Germline V gene lookup returns CDR1 SEHNR and CDR2 FQNEAQ (reference sequence). The CDR3 region is CASSLGSGETGIQYF. The CDR3 DNA reads TGTGCCAGCAGTCTAGGTTCTGGAGAAACGGGGATTCAGTACTTC.

The chain combines TRBV10-1 with TRBJ2-7, with TRBD1 identical over 10 bases. The CDR3 has 15 amino acids. CDR1 and CDR2 from the germline V gene are WNHNN and SYGVQD (reference sequence). V was clipped by 4 bases and J by 2 bases; unmatched bases: 5. The CDR3 nucleotides read TGCGCCAGCAGTGCACCGGGACAGGGGCCCTACGAGCAGTACTTC. Amino acids: CASSAPGQGPYEQYF.

With regard to this clone: Other DNA sequences in the same sample also yield this CDR3. CDR3 DNA: TGTGCCAGCAGTCGGCGGAGCGAGCAGTACGTC. Translated: CASSRRSEQYV. V is TRBV2 and J is TRBJ2-7; D call uncertain. Trimming removed 5 bases at V and 6 bases at J, with 8 bases between. Germline CDR1 SNHLY, CDR2 FYNNEI. This CDR3 has 11 residues.

The chain joins TRBV10-3 to TRBJ1-5; D is possibly TRBD1 (5 bases). CDR1 is ENHRY and CDR2 is SYGVKD in the germline V gene. V was shortened by 0 bases and J by 9 bases, with 6 bases between the two germline ends. CDR3 length: 12 residues. CDR3 amino acids: CAISESGGPQHF. CDR3 bases: TGTGCCATCAGTGAGTCGGGGGGGCCCCAGCATTTT.

This chain uses TRBV4-1 with TRBJ1-2, with D perhaps TRBD1 (6 bases). CDR1 and CDR2 from the germline V gene are MGHRA and YSYEKL. CDR3 size: 15 residues. Trimming stripped 0 bases from V and 4 bases from J, with 12 bases between. Written as DNA, the CDR3 is TGCGCCAGCAGCCAAGAAAACAGGGAAGCCTATGGCTACACCTTC. This encodes CASSQENREAYGYTF.

Concerning this clone: The same CDR3 arises from other DNA sequences in this sample as well. The DNA for the CDR3 is TGTGCCAGCAGCCAAGGAGGCGGGTATGGCTACACCTTC. Amino acid sequence: CASSQGGGYGYTF. This chain links TRBV3-1 (or the pseudogene TRBV3-2) with TRBJ1-2; no clear D. Germline V gives CDR1 LGHDT, CDR2 YNNKEL (reference sequence). Trimming stripped 1 base from V and 5 bases from J, with 8 bases between. The CDR3 totals 13 residues.

V gene TRBV5-1 combines with J gene TRBJ2-2, with D maybe TRBD2 (6 bases). V was clipped by 1 base and J by 3 bases, with 10 bases between them. The germline V gene encodes CDR1 SGHRS and CDR2 YFSETQ. The CDR3 sequence is 15 residues long. CDR3 region: CASSLFGGDTGELFF. The CDR3 bases are TGCGCCAGCAGCTTGTTCGGGGGAGACACCGGGGAGCTGTTTTTT. Full variable domain (outside the CDR3, taken from reference TRBV5-1 and TRBJ2-2): KAGVTQTPRYLIKTRGQQVTLSCSPISGHRSVSWYQQTPGQGLQFLFEYFSETQRNKGNFPGRFSGRQFSNSRSEMNVSTLELGDSALYLCASSLFGGDTGELFFGEGSRLTVL.

This clone has just a few counts. The J gene is TRBJ1-2, the V gene TRBV4-1; tentatively, D is TRBD1 (5 bases). V was trimmed by 1 base and J by 8 bases, leaving 14 bases between them. Germline lookup yields CDR1 MGHRA and CDR2 YSYEKL. CDR3 size: 14 residues. The CDR3 here is CASSQVGQGGGYTF. Written as DNA, the CDR3 is TGCGCCAGCAGCCAAGTGGGGCAGGGTGGAGGCTACACCTTC.

This clone was seen only a few times. The genes are TRBV11-2 and TRBJ1-4, with D perhaps TRBD1 (5 bases). Germline loops: CDR1 SGHAT, CDR2 FQNNGV. V lost 5 bases to trimming and J lost 7 bases, with 17 bases between them. The CDR3 consists of 15 residues. The CDR3 DNA reads as TGTGCCAGCAGCCCGCGGACACAATCCGGTGAAAAACTGTTTTTT. Encoded protein: CASSPRTQSGEKLFF.

The chain recombines TRBV19 with TRBJ2-7; TRBD2 matches at 11 bases. The V gene's germline CDR1 is LNHDA and CDR2 SQIVND (reference sequence). The CDR3 consists of 15 residues. After removal of 9 bases from V and 0 bases from J, the junction contained 7 bases not matched to a gene. CDR3 amino acids: CASPNTSGSSYEQYV. Here the CDR3 DNA reads TGTGCCAGCCCGAATACTAGCGGGAGCTCCTACGAGCAGTACGTC.

The genes are TRBV27 and TRBJ1-5; D remains unclear. Looked up from germline, CDR1 is MNHEY and CDR2 is SMNVEV (reference sequence). The CDR3 is made up of 14 amino acids. The V gene lost 3 bases and the J gene lost 2 bases, with 8 bases spanning the gap. The CDR3 region has the DNA TGTGCCAGCAGTTTCCTCGGGGGCAATCAGCCCCAGCATTTT. This sequence encodes CASSFLGGNQPQHF.

The rearrangement links TRBV3-1 (or the pseudogene TRBV3-2) to TRBJ1-2, with 10 bases aligning to TRBD1. The V and J ends lost 4 bases and 5 bases, in that order; junction bases with no gene match: 4. The germline CDR1 and CDR2 sequences are LGHDT and YNNKEL (reference sequence). The CDR3 has 14 residues. CDR3 sequence (DNA): TGTGCCAGCAGCCTAGGACAGGGGGTTTATGGCTACACCTTC. Its translation is CASSLGQGVYGYTF.